This T cell receptor beta chain was profiled in a study of regulatory T cells in long-lasting Graves disease. Both iRepertoire HTBI primers and Arm-PCR of CDR3 regions were used to build the TCR beta libraries. TCRdb re-called the multiplex PCR reads with MiXCR, one entry per CDR3 protein. In the table there are a few hundred thousand distinct CDR3 sequences, around 23% of which are singletons. CDR3 size: 17 residues. Germline values: CDR1 MNHEY, CDR2 SVGEGT. V lost 0 bases, J lost 2 bases, and 7 bases stayed unmatched. Broader study findings: Public clonotype sharing was higher in persistent than newly diagnosed patients.

The time point was: persistent/refractory GD, antithyroid drugs over 5 years with positive TRAb. From PBMCs, RNA was extracted and then used to make the TCR library. Patients of an endocrinology department in Xi'an, China, were included. In this sample, this clonotype turned up many times. No antigen is known for it. The chain uses TRBV6-2 or TRBV6-3 and TRBJ1-5; 7 nucleotides agree with TRBD1. This receptor was taken from a woman between 40 and 55 years old with Graves disease. The sample here was peripheral blood mononuclear cells (PBMCs), taken when the disease was refractory, from a patient treated with antithyroid drugs. The CDR3, as DNA: TGTGCCAGCAGTTACTCCTACTACAGGGGAGGCAATCAGCCCCAGCATTTT. This encodes CASSYSYYRGGNQPQHF.